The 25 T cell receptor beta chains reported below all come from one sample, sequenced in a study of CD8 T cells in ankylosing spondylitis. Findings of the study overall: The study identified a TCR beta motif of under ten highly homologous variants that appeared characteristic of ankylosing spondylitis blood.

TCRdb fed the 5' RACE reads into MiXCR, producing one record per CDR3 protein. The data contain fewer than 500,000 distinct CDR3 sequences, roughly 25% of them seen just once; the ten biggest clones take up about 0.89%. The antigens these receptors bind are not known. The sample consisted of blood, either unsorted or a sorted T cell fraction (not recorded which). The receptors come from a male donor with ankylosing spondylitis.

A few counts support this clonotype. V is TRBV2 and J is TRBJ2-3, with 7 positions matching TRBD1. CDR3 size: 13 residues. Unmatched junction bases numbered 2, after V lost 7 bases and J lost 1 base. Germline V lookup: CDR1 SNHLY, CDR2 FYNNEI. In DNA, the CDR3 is TGTGCCAGCACGGGACAGCGCACAGATACGCAGTATTTT. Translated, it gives CASTGQRTDTQYF.

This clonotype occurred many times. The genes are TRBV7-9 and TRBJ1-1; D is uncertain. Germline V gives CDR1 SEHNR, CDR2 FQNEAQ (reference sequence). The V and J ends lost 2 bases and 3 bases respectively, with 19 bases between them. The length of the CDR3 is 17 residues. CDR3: CASSLKPRPEADTEAFF. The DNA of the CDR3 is TGTGCCAGCAGCTTAAAACCTAGACCGGAGGCAGACACTGAAGCTTTCTTT.

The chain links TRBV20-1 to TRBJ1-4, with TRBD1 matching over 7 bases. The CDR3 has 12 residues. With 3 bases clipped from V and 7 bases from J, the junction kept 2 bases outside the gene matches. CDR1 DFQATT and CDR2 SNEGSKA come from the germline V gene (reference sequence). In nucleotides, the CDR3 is TGCAGTGCTAGCAGGGGGGCTGAAAAACTGTTTTTT. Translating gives CSASRGAEKLFF.

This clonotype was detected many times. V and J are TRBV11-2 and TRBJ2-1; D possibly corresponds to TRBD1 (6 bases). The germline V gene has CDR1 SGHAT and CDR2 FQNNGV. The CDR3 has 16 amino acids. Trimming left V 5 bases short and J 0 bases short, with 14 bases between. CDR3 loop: CASSRMVGASYNEQFF. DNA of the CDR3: TGTGCCAGCAGCCGCATGGTGGGGGCCTCCTACAATGAGCAGTTCTTC. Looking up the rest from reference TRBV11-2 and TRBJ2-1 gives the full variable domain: EAGVAQSPRYKIIEKRQSVAFWCNPISGHATLYWYQQILGQGPKLLIQFQNNGVVDDSQLPKDRFSAERLKGVDSTLKIQPAKLEDSAVYLCASSRMVGASYNEQFFGPGTRLTVL.

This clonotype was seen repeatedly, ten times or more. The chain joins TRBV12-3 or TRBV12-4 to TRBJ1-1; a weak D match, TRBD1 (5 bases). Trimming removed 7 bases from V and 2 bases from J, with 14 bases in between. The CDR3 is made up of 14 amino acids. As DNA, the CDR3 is TGTGCCAGCACTACCGGGACGGTTAACACTGAAGCTTTCTTT. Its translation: CASTTGTVNTEAFF.

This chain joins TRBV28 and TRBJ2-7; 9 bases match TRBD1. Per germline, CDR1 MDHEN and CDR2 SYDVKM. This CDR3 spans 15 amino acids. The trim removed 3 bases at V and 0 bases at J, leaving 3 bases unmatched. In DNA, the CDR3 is TGTGCCAGCAGTTTCCTGACAGGGGGCTCCTACGAGCAGTACTTC. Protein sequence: CASSFLTGGSYEQYF. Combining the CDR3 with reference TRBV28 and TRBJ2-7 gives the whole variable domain DVKVTQSSRYLVKRTGEKVFLECVQDMDHENMFWYRQDPGLGLRLIYFSYDVKMKEKGDIPEGYSVSREKKERFSLILESASTNQTSMYLCASSFLTGGSYEQYFGPGTRLTVT.

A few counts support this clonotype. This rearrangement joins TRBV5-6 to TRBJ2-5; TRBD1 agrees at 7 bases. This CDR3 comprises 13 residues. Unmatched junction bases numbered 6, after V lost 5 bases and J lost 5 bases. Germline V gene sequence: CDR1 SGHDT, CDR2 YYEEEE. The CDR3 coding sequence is TGTGCCAGCAGTTACACAGGGGAGGAGACCCAGTACTTC. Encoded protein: CASSYTGEETQYF.

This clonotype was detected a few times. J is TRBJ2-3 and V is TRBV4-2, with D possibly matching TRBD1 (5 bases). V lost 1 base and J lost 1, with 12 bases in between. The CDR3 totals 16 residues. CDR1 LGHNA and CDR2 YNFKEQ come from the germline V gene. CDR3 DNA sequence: TGTGCCAGCAGCCAAGCCCCAGTAGGGGGCACAGATACGCAGTATTTT. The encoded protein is CASSQAPVGGTDTQYF.

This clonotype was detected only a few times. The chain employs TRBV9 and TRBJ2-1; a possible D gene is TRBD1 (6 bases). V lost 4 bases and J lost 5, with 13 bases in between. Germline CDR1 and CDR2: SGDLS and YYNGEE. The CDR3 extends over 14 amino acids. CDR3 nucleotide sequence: TGTGCCAGCAGCTTTTCCGGACAGAACAATGAGCAGTTCTTC. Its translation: CASSFSGQNNEQFF.

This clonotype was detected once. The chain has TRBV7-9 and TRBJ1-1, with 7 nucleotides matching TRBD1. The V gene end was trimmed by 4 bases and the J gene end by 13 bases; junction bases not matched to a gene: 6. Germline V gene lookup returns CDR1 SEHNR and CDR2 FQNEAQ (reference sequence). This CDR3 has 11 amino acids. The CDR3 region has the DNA TGTGCCAGCAGCTCGACAGGGTCGAATTTCTTT. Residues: CASSSTGSNFF.

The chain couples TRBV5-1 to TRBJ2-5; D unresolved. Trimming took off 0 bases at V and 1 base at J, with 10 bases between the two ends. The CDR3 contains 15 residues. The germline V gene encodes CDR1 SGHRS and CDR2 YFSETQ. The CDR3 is CASSLGQAIQETQYF. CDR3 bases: TGCGCCAGCAGCTTGGGCCAGGCCATCCAAGAGACCCAGTACTTC.

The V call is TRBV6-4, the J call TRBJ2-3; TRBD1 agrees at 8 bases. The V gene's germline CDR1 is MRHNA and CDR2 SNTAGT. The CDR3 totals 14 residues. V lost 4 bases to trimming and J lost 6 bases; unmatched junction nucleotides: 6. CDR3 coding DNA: TGTGCCAGCAGTGCCACAGGGGGGATGGATACGCAGTATTTT. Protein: CASSATGGMDTQYF.

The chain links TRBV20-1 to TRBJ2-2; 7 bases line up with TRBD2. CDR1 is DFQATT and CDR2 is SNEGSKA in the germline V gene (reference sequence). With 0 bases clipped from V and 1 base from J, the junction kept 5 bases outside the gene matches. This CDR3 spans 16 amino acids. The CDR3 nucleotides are TGCAGTGCTAGAGATGGCGGGGGAGTGAACACCGGGGAGCTGTTTTTT. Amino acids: CSARDGGGVNTGELFF.

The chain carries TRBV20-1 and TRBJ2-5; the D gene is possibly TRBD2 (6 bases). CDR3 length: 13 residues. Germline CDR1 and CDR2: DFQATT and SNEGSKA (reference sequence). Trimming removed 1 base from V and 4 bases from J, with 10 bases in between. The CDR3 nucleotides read TGCAGTGCTAGAGTAGGCGGGACAGAGACCCAGTACTTC. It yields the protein CSARVGGTETQYF.

The CDR3 sequence: CSAGGAGYGYTF. CDR3 DNA sequence: TGCAGCGCCGGAGGGGCTGGCTATGGCTACACCTTC. The rearrangement links TRBV29-1 to TRBJ1-2; TRBD1 is a possible D gene (5 bases). Trimming took off 7 bases at V and 4 bases at J, with 13 bases between the two ends. Germline V gene lookup returns CDR1 SQVTM and CDR2 ANQGSEA. This CDR3 comprises 12 residues.

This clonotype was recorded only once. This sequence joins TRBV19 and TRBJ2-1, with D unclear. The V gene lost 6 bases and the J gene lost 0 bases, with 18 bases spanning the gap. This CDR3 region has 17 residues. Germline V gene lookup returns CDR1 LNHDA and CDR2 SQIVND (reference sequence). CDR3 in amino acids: CASSIPLSASSYNEQFF. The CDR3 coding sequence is TGTGCCAGTAGCATTCCCTTAAGCGCGAGCTCCTACAATGAGCAGTTCTTC.

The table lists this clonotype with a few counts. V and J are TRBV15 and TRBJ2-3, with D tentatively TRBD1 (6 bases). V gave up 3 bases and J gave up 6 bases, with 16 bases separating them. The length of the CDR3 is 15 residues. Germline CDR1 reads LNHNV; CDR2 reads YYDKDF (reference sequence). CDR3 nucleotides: TGTGCCACCAGCAGCTATCAGGGGAGCATTGATACGCAGTATTTT. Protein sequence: CATSSYQGSIDTQYF.

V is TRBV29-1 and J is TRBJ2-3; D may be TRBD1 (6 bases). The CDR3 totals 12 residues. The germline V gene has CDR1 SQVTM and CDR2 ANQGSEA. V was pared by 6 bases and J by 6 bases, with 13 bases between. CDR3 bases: TGCAGCGTAGGGTATCAGGGGGATACGCAGTATTTT. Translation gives CSVGYQGDTQYF.

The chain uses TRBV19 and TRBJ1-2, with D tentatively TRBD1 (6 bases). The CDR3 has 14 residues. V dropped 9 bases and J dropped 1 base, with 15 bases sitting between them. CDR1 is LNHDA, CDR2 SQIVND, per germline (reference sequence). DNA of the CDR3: TGTGCCAGCAATCGTAACAGGGATAACTATGGCTACACCTTC. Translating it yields CASNRNRDNYGYTF.

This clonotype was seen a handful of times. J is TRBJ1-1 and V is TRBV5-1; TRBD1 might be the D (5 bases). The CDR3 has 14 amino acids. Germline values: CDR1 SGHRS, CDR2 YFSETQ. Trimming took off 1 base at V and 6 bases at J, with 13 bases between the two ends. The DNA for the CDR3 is TGCGCCAGCAGCTTGCTTGGGCAACAGGCTGAAGCTTTCTTT. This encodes CASSLLGQQAEAFF.

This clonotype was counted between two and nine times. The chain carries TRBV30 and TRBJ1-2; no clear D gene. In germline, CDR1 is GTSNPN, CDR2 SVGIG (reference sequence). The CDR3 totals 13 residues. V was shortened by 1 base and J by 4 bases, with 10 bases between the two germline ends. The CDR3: CAWSEGRAYGYTF. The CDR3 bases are TGTGCCTGGAGTGAGGGCCGGGCCTATGGCTACACCTTC.

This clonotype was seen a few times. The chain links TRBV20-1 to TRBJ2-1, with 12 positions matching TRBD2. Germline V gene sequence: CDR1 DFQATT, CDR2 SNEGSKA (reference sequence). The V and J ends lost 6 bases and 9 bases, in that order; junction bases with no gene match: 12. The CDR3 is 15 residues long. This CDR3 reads CSAPVTSGRGVEQFF. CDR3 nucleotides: TGCAGTGCCCCGGTGACTAGCGGGAGAGGTGTTGAGCAGTTCTTC.

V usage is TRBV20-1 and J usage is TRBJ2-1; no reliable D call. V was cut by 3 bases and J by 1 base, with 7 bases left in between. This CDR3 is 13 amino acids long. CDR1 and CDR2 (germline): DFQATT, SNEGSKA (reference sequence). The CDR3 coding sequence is TGCAGTGCTAGTCGTTATTCCTACAATGAGCAGTTCTTC. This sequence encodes CSASRYSYNEQFF.

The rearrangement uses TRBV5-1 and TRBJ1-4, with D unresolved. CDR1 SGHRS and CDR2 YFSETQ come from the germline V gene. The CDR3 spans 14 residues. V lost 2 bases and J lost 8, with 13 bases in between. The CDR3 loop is CASSFVQTGEKLFF. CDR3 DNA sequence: TGCGCCAGCAGCTTCGTCCAGACGGGGGAAAAACTGTTTTTT.

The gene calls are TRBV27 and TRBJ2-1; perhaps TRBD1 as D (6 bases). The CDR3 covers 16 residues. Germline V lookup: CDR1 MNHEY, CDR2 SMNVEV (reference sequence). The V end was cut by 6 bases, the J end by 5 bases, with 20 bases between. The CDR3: CASSSKFRGGHNEQFF. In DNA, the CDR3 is TGTGCCAGCAGCTCTAAGTTCAGGGGCGGGCACAATGAGCAGTTCTTC.